This TCR beta chain originates from a study of shared clonotypes between healthy human individuals. J lost 4 bases, V lost 5 bases, and 2 bases had no gene match. This CDR3 region has 13 residues. Germline lookup yields CDR1 MNHEY and CDR2 SVGAGI. A note on this clone: The identical CDR3 is also encoded by other nucleotide sequences in the sample.

This table comes from immunoSEQ multiplex PCR, and its TCRdb copy is limited to in-frame clones, with some not included. The table has roughly 2 million clones, approximately 95% seen once. This TCR was sampled from a man younger than 35 in good health. This chain joins TRBV6-5 and TRBJ2-5; 9 nucleotides align to TRBD1. The source material was naive CD4+ T cells sorted from blood. The sample's subset: CD45RA+ positively selected. The CDR3 DNA follows: TGTGCCAGCAGTCGGGGACAGGGAGAGACCCAGTACTTC. This sequence encodes CASSRGQGETQYF.